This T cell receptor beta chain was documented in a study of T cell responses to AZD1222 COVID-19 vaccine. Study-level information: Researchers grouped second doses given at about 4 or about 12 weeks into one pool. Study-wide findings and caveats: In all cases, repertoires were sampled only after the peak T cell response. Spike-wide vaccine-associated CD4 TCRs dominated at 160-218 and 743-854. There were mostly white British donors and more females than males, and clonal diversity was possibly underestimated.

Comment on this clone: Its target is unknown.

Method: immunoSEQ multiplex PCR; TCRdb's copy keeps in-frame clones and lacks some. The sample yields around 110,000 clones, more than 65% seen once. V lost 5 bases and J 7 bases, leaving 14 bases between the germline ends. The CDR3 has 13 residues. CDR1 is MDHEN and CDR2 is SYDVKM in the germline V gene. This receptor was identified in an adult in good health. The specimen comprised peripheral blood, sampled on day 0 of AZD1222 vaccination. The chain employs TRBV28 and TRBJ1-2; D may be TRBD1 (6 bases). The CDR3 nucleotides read TGTGCCAGCAGTCCAGGGGCGCTGGGTGGCTACACCTTC. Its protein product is CASSPGALGGYTF.